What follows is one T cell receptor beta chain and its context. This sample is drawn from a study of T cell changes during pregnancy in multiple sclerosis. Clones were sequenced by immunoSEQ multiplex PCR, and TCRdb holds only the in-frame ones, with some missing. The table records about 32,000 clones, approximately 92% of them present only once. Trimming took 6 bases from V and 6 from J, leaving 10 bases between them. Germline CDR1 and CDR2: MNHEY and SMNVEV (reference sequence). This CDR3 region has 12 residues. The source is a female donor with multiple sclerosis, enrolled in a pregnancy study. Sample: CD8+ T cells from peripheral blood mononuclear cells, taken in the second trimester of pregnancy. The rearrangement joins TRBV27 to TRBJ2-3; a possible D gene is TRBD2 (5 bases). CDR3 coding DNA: TGTGCCAGCAGCTCTCGGAGGGATACGCAGTATTTT. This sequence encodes CASSSRRDTQYF.